A single sample is the source of the 3 T cell receptor beta chains below, sequenced in a study of neoadjuvant anti-PD-1 for oral cavity cancer. Time point: after neoadjuvant nivolumab, at surgical resection. Only in-frame clones appear in the TCRdb table, and some are missing; sequencing was by immunoSEQ multiplex PCR. The sample shows about 8,000 clones, approximately 66% of them seen only once. Sequencing used PBMCs, obtained after nivolumab (anti-PD-1) treatment. The source is a person aged 40 to 85 with oral cavity squamous cell carcinoma.

The chain joins TRBV11-2 to TRBJ2-1, with D perhaps TRBD1 (6 bases). The length of the CDR3 is 14 residues. The germline V gene has CDR1 SGHAT and CDR2 FQNNGV. Trimming left V 0 bases short and J 4 bases short, with 7 bases between. CDR3 coding DNA: TGTGCCAGCAGCTTAGAGGGGACATACAATGAGCAGTTCTTC. Its protein product is CASSLEGTYNEQFF.

CDR3 in amino acids: CAWSTGGTEPQHF. In nucleotides, the CDR3 is TGTGCCTGGTCGACAGGGGGTACGGAGCCCCAGCATTTT. The chain uses TRBV30 and TRBJ1-5, with 9 nucleotides matching TRBD1. The CDR3 has 13 residues. V lost 5 bases, J lost 8 bases, and 7 bases stayed unmatched. Germline V gene lookup returns CDR1 GTSNPN and CDR2 SVGIG (reference sequence).

The chain recombines TRBV14 with TRBJ1-4, with no clear D. The CDR3 has 14 amino acids. Per germline, CDR1 SGHDN and CDR2 FVKESK. Trimming removed 8 bases at V and 6 bases at J, with 16 bases between. Written as DNA, the CDR3 is TGTGCCAGCTCTCTGGGATCTTTCGATGAAAAACTGTTTTTT. Translated, it gives CASSLGSFDEKLFF.